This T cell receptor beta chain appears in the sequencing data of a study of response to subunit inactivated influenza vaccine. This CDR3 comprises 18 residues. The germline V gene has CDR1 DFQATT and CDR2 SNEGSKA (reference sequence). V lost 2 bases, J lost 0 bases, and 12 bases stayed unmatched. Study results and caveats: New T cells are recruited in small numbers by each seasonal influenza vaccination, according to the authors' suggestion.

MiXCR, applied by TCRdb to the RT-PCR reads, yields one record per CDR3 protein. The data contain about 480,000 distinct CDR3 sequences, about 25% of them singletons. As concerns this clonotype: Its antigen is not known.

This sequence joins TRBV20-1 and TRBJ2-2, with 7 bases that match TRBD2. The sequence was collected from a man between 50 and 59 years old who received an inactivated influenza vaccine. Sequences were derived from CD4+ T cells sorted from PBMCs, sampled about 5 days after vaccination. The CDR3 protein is CSARRGRDGRTNTGELFF. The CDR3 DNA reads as TGCAGTGCTAGAAGGGGTCGTGACGGGAGGACGAACACCGGGGAGCTGTTTTTT.